What follows is one TCR beta chain and its context. Its specificity is not known. The data were obtained in a study of cytotoxic CD8 clonotypes in ibrutinib-treated CLL. Study findings and constraints: Measured clonality at baseline was greater than in age-matched healthy donors and tracked with circulating CD8+ T-cell counts. Sustained-remission patients were sampled at one set of times and progressing patients at different ones.

The method was immunoSEQ multiplex PCR; TCRdb's version includes in-frame clones alone and lacks a portion of them. The data contain about 40,000 clones, 65% to 70% of them seen just once; the ten biggest clones take up about 7.4%. With 0 bases removed from V and 7 bases from J, the gap between germline ends came to 15 bases. The CDR3 covers 16 residues. The germline gives CDR1 SGHNT, CDR2 YENEEA. This receptor was obtained from a human donor with chronic lymphocytic leukemia. The genes are TRBV11-3 and TRBJ1-4, with a weak D call TRBD1 (6 bases). Here the sequenced sample was PBMCs, taken at disease progression, from a patient treated with ibrutinib. The CDR3 is CASSLDGSRGREKLFF. CDR3 bases: TGTGCCAGCAGCTTAGATGGGAGCAGGGGCCGTGAAAAACTGTTTTTT.